This paragraph covers one TCR beta chain sequence. Its antigen remains unknown. This sample stems from a study of CD8 T cells in ankylosing spondylitis. Study outcomes and limitations: Typical of ankylosing spondylitis blood, it appeared, was a TCR beta motif of eight highly homologous variants. Earlier literature documents some of the motif variants in reactive arthritis synovial fluid and blood.

Each TCR beta library was made by quantitative 5'-RACE that incorporated molecular barcodes. TCRdb independently ran MiXCR on the 5' RACE reads; one entry per CDR3 protein. This table has tens of thousands of distinct CDR3 sequences, 27% appearing once. The specimen sequenced was blood, either unsorted or a sorted T cell fraction (not recorded which). The receptor was isolated from a male donor with ankylosing spondylitis or in good health (not recorded which).

The CDR3 coding sequence is TGCGCCAGCAGCTTGAGGACAGGTGAAGCTTTCTTT. Translating it yields CASSLRTGEAFF. This sequence joins TRBV5-1 and TRBJ1-1; 7 bases map to TRBD1. The CDR3 loop spans 12 amino acids. The trim removed 1 base at V and 7 bases at J, leaving 1 base unmatched. Germline V CDR1 and CDR2: SGHRS, YFSETQ.